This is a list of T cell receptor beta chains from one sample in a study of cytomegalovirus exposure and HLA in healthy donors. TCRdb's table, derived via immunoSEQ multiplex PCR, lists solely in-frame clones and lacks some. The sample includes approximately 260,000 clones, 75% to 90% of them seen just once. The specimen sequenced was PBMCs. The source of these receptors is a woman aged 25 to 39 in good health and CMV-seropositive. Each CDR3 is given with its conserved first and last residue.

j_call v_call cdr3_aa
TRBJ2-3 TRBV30 CAWSVLQGGGTQYF
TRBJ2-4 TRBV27 CASSSTGVKNIQYF
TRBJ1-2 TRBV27 CASSFGGGNYGYTF
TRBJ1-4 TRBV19 CASSTGQGANEKLFF
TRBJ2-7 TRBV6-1 CASIVSPAYEQYF
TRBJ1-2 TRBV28 CASSLGSVRIRGYTF
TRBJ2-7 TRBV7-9 CASSSSGEQYF
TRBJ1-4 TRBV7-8 CASSPREGNEKLFF
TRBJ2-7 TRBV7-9 CASSNRTGGFEQYF
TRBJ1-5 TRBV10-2 CASSVGRGVKQPQHF
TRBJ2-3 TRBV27 CASSQLAGGPQSDTQYF
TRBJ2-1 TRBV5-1 CASSTMTSGVYNEQFF
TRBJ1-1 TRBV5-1 CASSPREGRSTEAFF
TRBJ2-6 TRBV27 CASRRQGAIAGANVLTF
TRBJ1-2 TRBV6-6 CASNLLPGDDGYTF
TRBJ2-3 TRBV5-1 CASSLTGPWDTQYF
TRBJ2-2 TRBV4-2 CASSQLAGDTGELFF
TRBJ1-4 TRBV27 CASSSISGTTNEKLFF
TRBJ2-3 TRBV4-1 CASSPLAGPTDTQYF
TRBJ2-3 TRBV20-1 CSARRDTQYF
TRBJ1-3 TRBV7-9 CASSPRGGSGNTIYF
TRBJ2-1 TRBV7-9 CASSSGYSSYNEQFF
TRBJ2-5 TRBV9 CASSPQPGFETQYF
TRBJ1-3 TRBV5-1 CASSFQGAFTGNTIYF
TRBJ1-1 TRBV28 CASSLEGAGGTEAFF
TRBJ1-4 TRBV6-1 CASSEPTEILNEKLFF
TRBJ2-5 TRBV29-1 CSVSGRGVVETQYF
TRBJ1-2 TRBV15 CATSARTEYGYTF
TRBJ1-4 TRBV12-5 CASGLVNNREKLFF
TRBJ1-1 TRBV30 CAWSGRSPNTEAFF
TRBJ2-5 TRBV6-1 CASSEALKGAFETQYF
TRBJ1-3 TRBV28 CASSIAGQISGNTIYF
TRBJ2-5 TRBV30 CAWRGLEVGTQYF
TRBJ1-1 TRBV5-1 CASSYGQLNTEAFF
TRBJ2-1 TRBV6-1 CASRRDRDYNEQFF
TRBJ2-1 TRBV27 CASMEDPYNEQFF
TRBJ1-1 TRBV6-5 CASRMGGVTEAFF
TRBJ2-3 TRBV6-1 CASSEAGTVTDTQYF
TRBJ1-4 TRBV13 CASSFSRGEKLFF
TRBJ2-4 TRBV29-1 CSVGQGRAWDIQYF
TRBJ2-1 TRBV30 CAWSLRYRTGLAVFF
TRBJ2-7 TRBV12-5 CASGSLAGGPYEQYF
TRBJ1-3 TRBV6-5 CASRSTLAGNTIYF
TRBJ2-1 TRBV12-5 CASGFMASGISNEQFF
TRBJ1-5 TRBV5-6 CASSFGDNQPQHF
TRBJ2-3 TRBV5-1 CASTGEGRDTQYF
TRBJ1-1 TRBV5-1 CASSLDRGGVGTEAFF
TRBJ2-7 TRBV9 CASSVNPGTGYEQYF
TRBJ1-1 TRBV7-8 CASSPVPAVNTEAFF
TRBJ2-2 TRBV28 CASLEGGEGGELFF
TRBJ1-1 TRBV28 CASSLVDREAFF